Here is one TCR beta chain with its context. Other DNA sequences within the sample encode an identical CDR3. This record comes from a study of shared clonotypes between healthy human individuals. V shed 0 bases and J shed 7 bases, with 11 bases lying between them. Germline CDR1 and CDR2: SGHRS and YFSETQ. The CDR3 covers 14 residues. The test was conducted at deep level. This table comes from immunoSEQ multiplex PCR, and its TCRdb copy is limited to in-frame clones, with some not included. The table records about 2.3 million clones, 85% to 95% of them present only once. The source is a man aged 18 to 29 in good health. Some clones in this sample may be carry-over from other donors' samples. Sequencing input: naive CD4+ T cells from PBMCs. As to subset: CD45RA+ positively selected. The V call is TRBV5-1, the J call TRBJ2-1; D perhaps matches TRBD1 (6 bases). The CDR3 nucleotides read TGCGCCAGCAGCTTGGGTCAGGGGTTGAATGAGCAGTTCTTC. It yields the protein CASSLGQGLNEQFF.